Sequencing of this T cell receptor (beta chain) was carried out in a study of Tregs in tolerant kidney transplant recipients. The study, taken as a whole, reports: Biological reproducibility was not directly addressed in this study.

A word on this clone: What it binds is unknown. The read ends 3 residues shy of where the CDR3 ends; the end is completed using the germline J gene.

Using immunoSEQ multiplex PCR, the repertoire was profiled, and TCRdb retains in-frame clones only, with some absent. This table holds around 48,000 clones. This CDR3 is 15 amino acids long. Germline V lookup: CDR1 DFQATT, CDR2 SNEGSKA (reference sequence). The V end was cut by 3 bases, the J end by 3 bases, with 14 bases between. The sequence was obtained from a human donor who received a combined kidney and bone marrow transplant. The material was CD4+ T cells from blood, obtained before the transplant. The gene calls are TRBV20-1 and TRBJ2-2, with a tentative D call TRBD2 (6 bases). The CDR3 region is CSASLRGSYTGELFF. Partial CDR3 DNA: TGCAGTGCTAGTCTTCGGGGGTCTTACACCGGGGAG.